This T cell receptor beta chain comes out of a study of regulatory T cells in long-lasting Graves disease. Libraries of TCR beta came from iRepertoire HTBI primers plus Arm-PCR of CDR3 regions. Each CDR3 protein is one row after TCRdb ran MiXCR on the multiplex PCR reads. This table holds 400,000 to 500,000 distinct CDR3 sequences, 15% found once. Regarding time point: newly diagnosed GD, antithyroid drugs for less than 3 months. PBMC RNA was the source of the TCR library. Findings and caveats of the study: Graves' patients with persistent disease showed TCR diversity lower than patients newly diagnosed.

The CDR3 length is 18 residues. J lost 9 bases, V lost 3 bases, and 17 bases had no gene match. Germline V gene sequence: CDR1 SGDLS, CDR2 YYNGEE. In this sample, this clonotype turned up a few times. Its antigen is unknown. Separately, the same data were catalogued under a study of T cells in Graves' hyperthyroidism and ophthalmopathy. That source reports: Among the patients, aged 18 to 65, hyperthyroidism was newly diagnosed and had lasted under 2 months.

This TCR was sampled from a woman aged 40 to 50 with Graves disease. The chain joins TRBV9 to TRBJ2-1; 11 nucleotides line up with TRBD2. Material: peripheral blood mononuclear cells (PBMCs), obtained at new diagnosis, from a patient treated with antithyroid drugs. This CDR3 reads CASSAKNELAGGRGEQFF. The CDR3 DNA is TGTGCCAGCAGCGCTAAGAACGAGCTAGCGGGAGGAAGGGGTGAGCAGTTCTTC. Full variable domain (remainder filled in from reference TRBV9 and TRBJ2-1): DSGVTQTPKHLITATGQRVTLRCSPRSGDLSVYWYQQSLDQGLQFLIQYYNGEERAKGNILERFSAQQFPDLHSELNLSSLELGDSALYFCASSAKNELAGGRGEQFFGPGTRLTVL.